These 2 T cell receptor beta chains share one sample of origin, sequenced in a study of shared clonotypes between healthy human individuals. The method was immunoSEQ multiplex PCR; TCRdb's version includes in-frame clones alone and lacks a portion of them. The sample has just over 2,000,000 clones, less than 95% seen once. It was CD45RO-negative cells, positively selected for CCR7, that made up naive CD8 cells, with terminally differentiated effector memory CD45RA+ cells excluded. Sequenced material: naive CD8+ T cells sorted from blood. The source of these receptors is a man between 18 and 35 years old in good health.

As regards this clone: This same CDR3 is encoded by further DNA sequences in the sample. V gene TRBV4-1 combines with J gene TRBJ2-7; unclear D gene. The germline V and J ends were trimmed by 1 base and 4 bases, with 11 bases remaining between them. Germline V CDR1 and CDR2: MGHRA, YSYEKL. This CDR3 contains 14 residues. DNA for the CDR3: TGCGCCAGCAGCCAAGCTCTGGGCGGTTACGAGCAGTACTTC. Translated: CASSQALGGYEQYF.

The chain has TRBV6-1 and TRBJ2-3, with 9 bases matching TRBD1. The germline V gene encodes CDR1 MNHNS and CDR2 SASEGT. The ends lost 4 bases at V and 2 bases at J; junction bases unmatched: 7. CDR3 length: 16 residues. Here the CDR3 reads CASSGETGGITDTQYF. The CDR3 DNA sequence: TGTGCCAGCAGTGGTGAGACAGGGGGTATCACAGATACGCAGTATTTT.